A selection of T cell receptor beta chains follows, all from one sample in a study of cytomegalovirus exposure and HLA in healthy donors. Sequencing was performed with immunoSEQ multiplex PCR; in TCRdb, only in-frame clones are kept and a portion is missing. The sample lists 75,000 to 100,000 clones, 6.5% to 8% occurring once. Sequencing was carried out using PBMCs. These receptors were collected from a man aged 50 to 60 in good health and CMV-seronegative. Both conserved end residues are part of each CDR3. The D gene is left open where the match is weak. Clone size is given for some rows only: seen once, a few or many times, or a class if the clone is expanded.

cdr3_aa cdr3_nt clone_size d_call j_call v_call
CASSPGQGYNSPLHF TGTGCCAGCAGCCCTGGACAGGGGTATAATTCACCCCTCCACTTT few TRBD1 TRBJ1-6 TRBV5-8
CASSLGGYYGYTF TGTGCCAGCAGCTTAGGGGGCTACTATGGCTACACCTTC NA NA TRBJ1-2 TRBV7-2
CASSNPLAGRWTQYF TGTGCCAGCAGCAATCCCCTAGCGGGGAGGTGGACCCAGTACTTC NA NA TRBJ2-5 TRBV21-1
CASSYWRAGGEKLFF TGTGCCAGCAGTTACTGGAGGGCTGGGGGTGAAAAACTGTTTTTT few NA TRBJ1-4 TRBV6-5
CASSVQGVGNTIYF TGTGCCAGCAGTGTTCAGGGGGTAGGAAACACCATATATTTT few TRBD1 TRBJ1-3 TRBV6-1
CASSPGTTSYEQYF TGCGCCAGCAGCCCGGGGACTACCTCCTACGAGCAGTACTTC few TRBD2 TRBJ2-7 TRBV5-1
CASSLKTGQLYNEQFF TGTGCCAGCAGTTTGAAAACGGGACAGCTATACAATGAGCAGTTCTTC few TRBD1 TRBJ2-1 TRBV6-6
CASSQRTGFSYEQYF TGCGCCAGCAGCCAGAGGACAGGCTTTTCCTACGAGCAGTACTTC few TRBD1 TRBJ2-7 TRBV4-1
CASARVDVGARSDTQYF TGTGCCAGCGCGAGAGTCGATGTGGGGGCGAGGTCAGATACGCAGTATTTT few NA TRBJ2-3 TRBV28
CSAVMGGEFF TGCAGTGCTGTTATGGGGGGTGAGTTCTTC NA NA TRBJ2-1 TRBV20-1
CASSLGAGVYGYTF TGTGCCAGCAGTTTAGGAGCGGGTGTCTATGGCTACACCTTC few NA TRBJ1-2 TRBV28
CASCRQGAGQPQHF TGTGCCAGCTGCCGCCAGGGGGCAGGTCAGCCCCAGCATTTT NA TRBD1 TRBJ1-5 TRBV6-6
CASSIQSRGEAFF TGTGCCAGTAGTATCCAGTCCCGGGGGGAAGCTTTCTTT few NA TRBJ1-1 TRBV19
CASSLGDSQETQYF TGTGCCAGCAGCTTAGGGGACAGTCAAGAGACCCAGTACTTC NA TRBD1 TRBJ2-5 TRBV7-9
CASSALQGSNYGYTF TGTGCCAGTAGTGCCCTACAGGGGAGTAACTATGGCTACACCTTC few TRBD1 TRBJ1-2 TRBV19
CASSSPTGGSQTQYF TGTGCCAGCAGTTCCCCGACAGGGGGTTCGCAGACCCAGTACTTC NA TRBD1 TRBJ2-5 TRBV28
CAWSVTGIADTQYF TGTGCCTGGAGTGTAACGGGGATAGCAGATACGCAGTATTTT NA NA TRBJ2-3 TRBV30
CAIRAIGVSPDEQFF TGTGCCATCCGAGCAATCGGGGTTTCCCCCGATGAGCAGTTCTTC few NA TRBJ2-1 TRBV10-3
CASSLSPGQTYEQYF TGTGCCAGCAGTTTATCGCCGGGACAGACCTACGAGCAGTACTTC few TRBD1 TRBJ2-7 TRBV27
CASNLRAALNYGYTF TGTGCCAGTAACCTAAGAGCAGCACTAAACTATGGCTACACCTTC NA NA TRBJ1-2 TRBV19
CASSMTGFNSYNEQFF TGTGCCAGCAGTATGACAGGGTTTAACTCCTACAATGAGCAGTTCTTC NA TRBD1 TRBJ2-1 TRBV27
CASNEPSGPYNEQFF TGTGCCAGCAATGAACCTAGCGGGCCATACAATGAGCAGTTCTTC NA TRBD2 TRBJ2-1 TRBV2
CASSTQGASANEQFF TGTGCCAGCAGCACACAGGGGGCTTCGGCTAATGAGCAGTTCTTC NA TRBD1 TRBJ2-1 TRBV5-4
CASTTDRENTALGYTF TGTGCCAGCACCACCGACAGGGAAAATACTGCCCTGGGCTACACCTTC few TRBD1 TRBJ1-2 TRBV28
CAWSGWGQGQGFFYGYTF TGTGCCTGGAGTGGTTGGGGCCAAGGACAGGGGTTTTTCTATGGCTACACCTTC few TRBD1 TRBJ1-2 TRBV30
CASRDRGSGQPQHF TGTGCCAGCAGAGACAGGGGATCGGGTCAGCCCCAGCATTTT few TRBD1 TRBJ1-5 TRBV6-5
CAWSVSGENQYF TGTGCATGGAGTGTAAGTGGAGAGAACCAGTACTTC NA NA TRBJ2-5 TRBV30
CASSIGGGRDIQYF TGTGCCAGTAGTATAGGGGGGGGTAGGGACATTCAGTACTTC many TRBD2 TRBJ2-4 TRBV19
CASSSYDRYSNQPQHF TGTGCCAGCAGCTCTTACGACAGGTATAGCAATCAGCCCCAGCATTTT few NA TRBJ1-5 TRBV7-9
CASSKSGTGELFF TGTGCCAGCAGCAAATCGGGGACCGGGGAGCTGTTTTTT few NA TRBJ2-2 TRBV7-3
CASSSLTGLGYGYTF TGCGCCAGCAGCTCATTGACAGGGCTCGGCTATGGCTACACCTTC few TRBD1 TRBJ1-2 TRBV5-1
CASSVAAGGPQETQYF TGTGCCAGCAGCGTAGCAGCGGGGGGTCCACAAGAGACCCAGTACTTC few TRBD2 TRBJ2-5 TRBV9
CATSRALVTGNEQFF TGTGCCACCAGCAGAGCACTCGTGACGGGCAATGAGCAGTTCTTC NA NA TRBJ2-1 TRBV15
CASSPGQMNTEAFF TGTGCCAGCAGCCCGGGACAGATGAACACTGAAGCTTTCTTT few TRBD1 TRBJ1-1 TRBV4-2
CASSPLNPNEQYF TGTGCCAGCTCACCACTCAATCCTAACGAGCAGTACTTC NA NA TRBJ2-7 TRBV18
CASRAQGEETQYF TGTGCCAGCAGGGCACAGGGCGAAGAGACCCAGTACTTC NA NA TRBJ2-5 TRBV25-1
CASSPGLAVRETQYF TGTGCCAGCAGCCCGGGACTAGCGGTTAGAGAGACCCAGTACTTC NA TRBD2 TRBJ2-5 TRBV7-3
CASTLRQGRVTEAFF TGTGCCAGTACCCTAAGACAGGGACGGGTTACTGAAGCTTTCTTT NA TRBD1 TRBJ1-1 TRBV19
CASSLWAGGVRDYGYTF TGTGCCAGCAGCTTGTGGGCAGGGGGCGTGAGAGACTATGGCTACACCTTC few TRBD1 TRBJ1-2 TRBV5-6
CASSVDGYEQYF TGCGCCAGCAGCGTGGACGGCTACGAGCAGTACTTC few NA TRBJ2-7 TRBV5-1
CASSDRGYGYTF TGTGCCAGCAGTGATAGAGGGTATGGCTACACCTTC few NA TRBJ1-2 TRBV2
CASSPTGTAVNEQFF TGTGCCAGCAGCCCAACAGGGACGGCGGTAAATGAGCAGTTCTTC NA NA TRBJ2-1 TRBV7-3
CASSLARQGANYGYTF TGTGCCAGCAGCTTAGCCCGACAGGGGGCAAACTATGGCTACACCTTC NA TRBD1 TRBJ1-2 TRBV7-8
CASSLALGMDGELFF TGTGCCAGCAGCTTGGCACTAGGGATGGACGGGGAGCTGTTTTTT NA NA TRBJ2-2 TRBV5-4
CASSEARGSAQPQHF TGTGCCAGCAGTGAAGCGCGGGGCTCCGCTCAGCCCCAGCATTTT NA NA TRBJ1-5 TRBV2
CASRVTGGITEAFF TGTGCCAGCAGGGTGACAGGGGGCATCACTGAAGCTTTCTTT NA TRBD1 TRBJ1-1 TRBV28
CASSVEYGNTIYF TGTGCCAGCAGCGTAGAATATGGAAACACCATATATTTT few NA TRBJ1-3 TRBV9
CASSVGASGGVSYNEQFF TGTGCCAGCAGCGTAGGTGCGAGCGGGGGGGTATCCTACAATGAGCAGTTCTTC NA TRBD2 TRBJ2-1 TRBV9
CASSLSGRDYEQYF TGTGCCAGCAGCCTTAGCGGGAGGGATTACGAGCAGTACTTC few TRBD2 TRBJ2-7 TRBV6-5